Detailed here is one TCR beta chain. What it recognizes is unknown. This record comes from a study of T-cell memory formation after mild COVID-19. Looking at the study overall: Largely donor-specific TCR clusters were found.

Findings of the study overall: The pre-infection memory compartment contained some responding clones, suggesting cross-reactive memory joined. Of the contracting clones, CD4+ ones lay mainly in CM and EM, and CD8+ ones in EMRA.

Using its own MiXCR run on the 5' RACE reads, TCRdb lists one record per CDR3 protein. The sample has around 140,000 distinct CDR3 sequences; roughly a quarter are singletons. The CDR3 has 18 residues. Trimming left V 6 bases short and J 0 bases short, with 24 bases between. Germline lookup yields CDR1 DFQATT and CDR2 SNEGSKA (reference sequence). The chain carries TRBV20-1 and TRBJ2-1; D possibly corresponds to TRBD2 (5 bases). This sequence was found in an adult woman who had mild COVID-19 (a few samples of this study predate the infection). Cell type and time point are not known. Sequences were obtained from PBMCs or a T cell subset sorted from them (not recorded which). Here the CDR3 reads CSAKHGLSGGRSYNEQFF. For the CDR3, the DNA is TGCAGTGCCAAACACGGACTGTCAGGTGGGCGCTCCTACAATGAGCAGTTCTTC.